The TCR beta chain described here comes from a study of cytomegalovirus exposure and HLA in healthy donors. The CDR3 has 17 residues. Trimming removed 2 bases from V and 1 base from J; junction bases left unmatched: 8. Germline V CDR1 and CDR2: SGHRS, YFSETQ. Libraries were prepared by immunoSEQ multiplex PCR; TCRdb keeps only in-frame clonotypes and omits some of them. This table holds roughly 190,000 clones, approximately 89% found once. This clonotype was sampled from a man younger than 45 in good health and CMV-seropositive. The V gene is TRBV5-1, the J gene TRBJ2-3; 9 bases align to TRBD1. Sequenced: PBMCs. The CDR3 region has the DNA TGCGCCAGCAGCTTCGCACAGGGGGCGCGGGGCACAGATACGCAGTATTTT. Residues: CASSFAQGARGTDTQYF.